This T cell receptor beta chain stems from a study of CD8+ T cells in alopecia areata. At the level of the study: Treated patients were given oral tofacitinib, which was dosed at 5 to 10 mg twice daily. Points from the study as a whole: Although TCR sharing was seen in mice, sharing across patients was less clear, possibly for HLA-related reasons. Among the cells sequenced in scalp samples are also the resident alphabeta T cells of normal skin. Lesional tissue from the scalp (especially in alopecia totalis/universalis) showed higher clonality than normal scalp.

Individuals with alopecia areata gave both lesional scalp punch biopsies and peripheral blood for collection. The authors extracted RNA and reverse transcribed it into cDNA as the sequencing template. This table comes from immunoSEQ multiplex PCR, and its TCRdb copy is limited to in-frame clones, with some not included. The profile shows about 12,000 clones, 56% of them singletons. Details on this clone: What it binds is unknown.

The V gene's germline CDR1 is MDHEN and CDR2 SYDVKM. Unmatched junction bases numbered 9, after V lost 4 bases and J lost 1 base. The CDR3 contains 18 residues. The gene calls are TRBV28 and TRBJ2-5; 13 nucleotides agree with TRBD2. The source of this sequence is a human donor with alopecia areata. The specimen was skin. The CDR3: CASSYTRLAGGLQETQYF. The CDR3 nucleotides read TGTGCCAGCAGTTATACCCGACTAGCGGGGGGACTCCAAGAGACCCAGTACTTC.